A single sample is the source of the 8 T cell receptor beta chains below, sequenced in a study of T cell responses to AZD1222 COVID-19 vaccine. Generated by immunoSEQ multiplex PCR, the TCRdb table keeps only in-frame clones and is missing some. The sample yields about 200,000 clones, roughly 94% seen once. The material sequenced was peripheral blood, taken 28 days after the second dose of the MenACWY control vaccine. These receptors all come from an adult who received the MenACWY meningococcal vaccine as a control.

This chain joins TRBV6-2 or TRBV6-3 and TRBJ2-2; maybe TRBD2 (6 bases). Germline V lookup: CDR1 MNHEY, CDR2 SVGEGT. Trimming shortened V by 3 bases and J by 6 bases, and 20 bases separated the two germline ends. The CDR3 has 17 amino acids. The CDR3 coding sequence is TGTGCCAGCAGTTATATTGTTTTGGAGGGATTCCCCGGGGAGCTGTTTTTT. Its protein product is CASSYIVLEGFPGELFF.

The chain is built from TRBV12-3 or TRBV12-4 and TRBJ1-1; no definite D call. Trimming removed 9 bases at V and 4 bases at J, with 15 bases between. The CDR3 has 13 amino acids. The DNA of the CDR3 is TGTGCCAGTAGACGGGGTGTTGGCACTGAAGCTTTCTTT. As protein: CASRRGVGTEAFF.

The rearrangement links TRBV4-2 to TRBJ1-6; TRBD1 might be the D (5 bases). Between the trimmed V and J ends, which lost 0 bases and 0 bases, there was a span of 9 bases. CDR1 and CDR2 (germline): LGHNA, YNFKEQ. CDR3 size: 17 residues. The CDR3 loop is CASSQDLDTSYNSPLHF. CDR3 nucleotides: TGTGCCAGCAGCCAAGATTTGGACACCTCCTATAATTCACCCCTCCACTTT.

The chain combines TRBV3-1 (or the pseudogene TRBV3-2) with TRBJ2-5; 9 bases line up with TRBD2. J lost 4 bases, V lost 8 bases, and 11 bases had no gene match. In germline, CDR1 is LGHDT, CDR2 YNNKEL (reference sequence). The length of the CDR3 is 15 residues. The CDR3 nucleotides read TGTGCCAGCGAACAAGGGACTAGCAGGGGAGAGACCCAGTACTTC. Amino acids: CASEQGTSRGETQYF.

The chain is built from TRBV27 and TRBJ2-7, with 7 bases matching TRBD1. V gave up 6 bases and J gave up 2 bases; unmatched junction bases: 4. This CDR3 contains 13 residues. Germline CDR1 and CDR2: MNHEY and SMNVEV (reference sequence). The CDR3 loop is CASSPTGTYEQYF. CDR3 DNA: TGTGCCAGCAGCCCGACAGGGACCTACGAGCAGTACTTC.

V and J are TRBV2 and TRBJ2-7; 10 bases agree with TRBD2. The CDR3 is made up of 15 amino acids. The J segment lost 5 bases and the V segment lost 2 bases, leaving 6 bases of the junction unmatched. The germline CDR1 and CDR2 sequences are SNHLY and FYNNEI. The CDR3 bases are TGTGCCAGCAGTGAAACTAGCGGGGCTTTGGACGAGCAGTACTTC. Protein sequence: CASSETSGALDEQYF. Complete variable domain (other parts from reference TRBV2 and TRBJ2-7): EPEVTQTPSHQVTQMGQEVILRCVPISNHLYFYWYRQILGQKVEFLVSFYNNEISEKSEIFDDQFSVERPDGSNFTLKIRSTKLEDSAMYFCASSETSGALDEQYFGPGTRLTVT.

The chain couples TRBV19 to TRBJ2-5, with a possible D match to TRBD1 (6 bases). The germline V gene has CDR1 LNHDA and CDR2 SQIVND (reference sequence). This CDR3 contains 14 residues. V shed 2 bases and J shed 1 base, with 8 bases lying between them. The CDR3 DNA follows: TGTGCCAGTAGTATATCCAGGGGCCAAGAGACCCAGTACTTC. It is translated as CASSISRGQETQYF.

This chain joins TRBV5-4 and TRBJ2-5; maybe TRBD1 (6 bases). The germline gives CDR1 SGHNT, CDR2 YYREEE (reference sequence). The CDR3 extends over 14 amino acids. Trimming removed 6 bases at V and 3 bases at J, with 15 bases between. As DNA, the CDR3 is TGTGCCAGCACCGCGACAGGAGGTAAAGAGACCCAGTACTTC. Translated, it gives CASTATGGKETQYF. Together with reference TRBV5-4 and TRBJ2-5, the CDR3 gives the full variable domain: ETGVTQSPTHLIKTRGQQVTLRCSSQSGHNTVSWYQQALGQGPQFIFQYYREEENGRGNFPPRFSGLQFPNYSSELNVNALELDDSALYLCASTATGGKETQYFGPGTRLLVL.